The 32 T cell receptor beta chains below were found in one sample sequenced in a study of memory CD4+ T cells and cytomegalovirus serostatus. The method was immunoSEQ multiplex PCR; TCRdb's version includes in-frame clones alone and lacks a portion of them. The sample consists of 61,000 or so clones, around three quarters of them appearing once. Single viable CD3+CD4+CD8-CD45RO+ cells were sorted as the memory CD4+ T cells. Sequencing was performed on memory CD4+ T cells from blood. These receptors were obtained from an adult in good health and CMV-seronegative. Some clones in this sample may be carry-over from other donors' samples.

The rearrangement uses TRBV6-1 and TRBJ2-7; TRBD1 matches at 7 bases. The CDR3 is made up of 14 amino acids. V was pared by 5 bases and J by 2 bases, with 6 bases of the junction left unmatched. The germline gives CDR1 MNHNS, CDR2 SASEGT. The CDR3 sequence is CASSRDRIAYEQYF. The CDR3 region has the DNA TGTGCCAGCAGTAGGGACAGAATAGCCTACGAGCAGTACTTC.

The V and J genes are TRBV30 and TRBJ2-7; TRBD1 is a possible D gene (5 bases). The CDR3 covers 13 residues. Trimming took 2 bases from V and 5 from J, leaving 13 bases between them. From germline, CDR1 is GTSNPN and CDR2 SVGIG (reference sequence). The DNA for the CDR3 is TGTGCCTGGAGTCTAACCAGGGTCCACGAGCAGTACTTC. Its translation is CAWSLTRVHEQYF.

This clone has just one count. The V gene is TRBV7-3, the J gene TRBJ2-3, with 12 bases that match TRBD2. CDR3 size: 15 residues. In germline, CDR1 is SGHTA, CDR2 FQGTGA. The V segment lost 2 bases and the J segment 3 bases; nucleotides outside the gene matches: 0. The CDR3 nucleotides are TGTGCCAGCAGCTTAGGACTAGCGGGGACAGATACGCAGTATTTT. Translation: CASSLGLAGTDTQYF.

The CDR3 nucleotides read TGTGCCAGCAGTTGGTCGAATGAGCAGTTCTTC. It codes for CASSWSNEQFF. The genes are TRBV28 and TRBJ2-1; D is uncertain. This CDR3 has 11 amino acids. The V end was cut by 4 bases, the J end by 7 bases, with 5 bases between. Germline V gene sequence: CDR1 MDHEN, CDR2 SYDVKM.

CDR3 sequence (DNA): TGTGCCAGCAGTCAAGGACTAGCGGGAGTGAGGGAGCAGTTCTTC. Protein sequence: CASSQGLAGVREQFF. This chain connects TRBV2 to TRBJ2-1, with 13 nucleotides matching TRBD2. Unmatched junction bases numbered 8, after V lost 5 bases and J lost 10 bases. The CDR3 totals 15 residues. Germline V gene lookup returns CDR1 SNHLY and CDR2 FYNNEI.

The gene calls are TRBV7-2 and TRBJ2-5; 9 nucleotides match TRBD2. Germline V gene lookup returns CDR1 SGHTA and CDR2 FQGNSA. The CDR3 is made up of 16 amino acids. Trimming took 2 bases from V and 5 from J; bases not matched to a gene: 9. The CDR3 nucleotides read TGTGCCAGCAGCTTAAATAGCGGGGGCACTCGGGAGACCCAGTACTTC. Amino acid sequence: CASSLNSGGTRETQYF.

The J gene is TRBJ1-1, the V gene TRBV5-6; no firm D call. This CDR3 has 13 amino acids. V lost 1 base and J 3 bases, leaving 7 bases between the germline ends. Looked up from germline, CDR1 is SGHDT and CDR2 is YYEEEE. CDR3 nucleotides: TGTGCCAGCAGCTTGAGGCAGCACACTGAAGCTTTCTTT. Protein sequence: CASSLRQHTEAFF.

The CDR3 sequence: CATSRKNLTGDFYGYTF. For the CDR3, the DNA is TGTGCCACCAGCAGGAAGAACTTAACAGGGGATTTCTATGGCTACACCTTC. The chain links TRBV15 to TRBJ1-2; 7 nucleotides line up with TRBD1. Germline CDR1 is LNHNV and CDR2 is YYDKDF (reference sequence). With V trimmed by 3 bases and J by 4 bases, 14 bases remained unmatched. The CDR3 sequence is 17 residues long. The whole variable domain, filled in from reference TRBV15 and TRBJ1-2, reads DAMVIQNPRYQVTQFGKPVTLSCSQTLNHNVMYWYQQKSSQAPKLLFHYYDKDFNNEADTPDNFQSRRPNTSFCFLDIRSPGLGDTAMYLCATSRKNLTGDFYGYTFGSGTRLTVV.

This clone was counted a few times. The chain joins TRBV7-9 to TRBJ2-5; perhaps TRBD1 as D (7 bases). The CDR3 loop spans 13 amino acids. Trimming removed 5 bases at V and 7 bases at J, with 14 bases between. Germline V gene sequence: CDR1 SEHNR, CDR2 FQNEAQ (reference sequence). In DNA, the CDR3 is TGTGCCAGCAGCGTTAGACAGGGAGGGACCCAGTACTTC. Protein product: CASSVRQGGTQYF.

This clone has more than one count but fewer than ten. The V gene is TRBV6-6, the J gene TRBJ1-1; D is ambiguous. CDR1 and CDR2 (germline): MNHNY, SVGAGI (reference sequence). The CDR3 is 13 residues long. Trimming removed 4 bases from V and 3 bases from J, with 9 bases in between. The CDR3 loop reads CASSLNGYTEAFF. As DNA, the CDR3 is TGTGCCAGCAGTTTAAACGGATACACTGAAGCTTTCTTT.

This sequence joins TRBV11-3 and TRBJ2-3, with 8 nucleotides matching TRBD2. With V trimmed by 4 bases and J by 6 bases, 15 bases remained unmatched. CDR3 length: 17 amino acids. CDR1 is SGHNT and CDR2 is YENEEA in the germline V gene. The CDR3 loop is CASSSSSGSVAGDTQYF. CDR3 coding DNA: TGTGCCAGCAGCTCCTCCAGCGGGAGTGTAGCAGGGGATACGCAGTATTTT.

Turning to this clone: The sample carries other DNA sequences with the same CDR3. This sequence joins TRBV6-6 and TRBJ1-2, with a tentative D call TRBD1 (5 bases). The CDR3 loop spans 13 amino acids. V dropped 5 bases and J dropped 2 bases, with 9 bases sitting between them. Per the germline V gene, CDR1 is MNHNY and CDR2 is SVGAGI (reference sequence). CDR3 region: CASSPTGNYGYTF. CDR3 in DNA: TGTGCCAGCAGTCCCACAGGCAACTATGGCTACACCTTC.

This sequence joins TRBV7-9 and TRBJ1-2; weak D call: TRBD1 (5 bases). The CDR3 sequence is 15 residues long. Germline V gives CDR1 SEHNR, CDR2 FQNEAQ (reference sequence). Trimming removed 0 bases from V and 4 bases from J, with 12 bases in between. CDR3 amino acids: CASSLALGASYGYTF. CDR3 DNA: TGTGCCAGCAGCTTAGCTCTCGGGGCGAGCTATGGCTACACCTTC.

The chain carries TRBV11-2 and TRBJ2-7, with a possible D match to TRBD2 (6 bases). Trimming took off 3 bases at V and 0 bases at J, with 9 bases between the two ends. The CDR3 has 14 residues. Looked up from germline, CDR1 is SGHAT and CDR2 is FQNNGV. The CDR3 spells CASSLGGSSYEQYF. The CDR3 DNA follows: TGTGCCAGCAGCTTGGGGGGTAGCTCCTACGAGCAGTACTTC.

This clone came up a few times. This chain links TRBV27 with TRBJ2-3, with a possible D match to TRBD1 (6 bases). The V gene lost 2 bases and the J gene lost 2 bases, with 11 bases spanning the gap. CDR3 length equals 15 residues. Germline V lookup: CDR1 MNHEY, CDR2 SMNVEV (reference sequence). The CDR3 coding sequence is TGTGCCAGCAGTTTAGGGGGCGGTCTCACAGATACGCAGTATTTT. It specifies CASSLGGGLTDTQYF.

This chain links TRBV5-8 with TRBJ2-6, with 8 bases aligning to TRBD1. The V gene end was trimmed by 1 base and the J gene end by 0 bases; junction bases not matched to a gene: 3. Per germline, CDR1 SGHTS and CDR2 YDEGEE. The CDR3 loop spans 17 amino acids. CDR3 nucleotide sequence: TGTGCCAGCAGCTTGAGGACAGGGCTCTCTGGGGCCAACGTCCTGACTTTC. Residues: CASSLRTGLSGANVLTF.

The chain has TRBV6-1 and TRBJ2-2; TRBD1 is a possible D gene (6 bases). The CDR3 is 17 residues long. Germline CDR1 reads MNHNS; CDR2 reads SASEGT. Deletions cut 4 bases from V and 4 bases from J, with 19 bases between. The chain's CDR3 is CASSGVLQGFGTGELFF. Here the CDR3 DNA reads TGTGCCAGCAGTGGCGTTTTGCAGGGGTTTGGCACCGGGGAGCTGTTTTTT.

This chain links TRBV6-1 with TRBJ1-5, with D tentatively TRBD1 (5 bases). This CDR3 has 17 residues. V was shortened by 0 bases and J by 6 bases, with 18 bases between the two germline ends. Germline V CDR1 and CDR2: MNHNS, SASEGT. In DNA, the CDR3 is TGTGCCAGCAGTGAAGCGCCGGCGGGTTCTAGGGGTCAGCCCCAGCATTTT. Translating gives CASSEAPAGSRGQPQHF.

This clone has a single count. This chain connects TRBV11-2 to TRBJ1-4, with a possible D match to TRBD1 (6 bases). CDR1 is SGHAT and CDR2 is FQNNGV in the germline V gene. This CDR3 is 14 amino acids long. V was clipped by 2 bases and J by 6 bases, with 10 bases between them. The CDR3 nucleotides read TGTGCCAGCAGCTTAAACAGGGATTATGAAAAACTGTTTTTT. Translation gives CASSLNRDYEKLFF.

In this sample, this clone turned up once. The genes are TRBV11-2 and TRBJ2-7; no reliable D call. In germline, CDR1 is SGHAT, CDR2 FQNNGV. CDR3 length: 15 residues. The V end was cut by 2 bases, the J end by 1 base, with 12 bases between. The chain's CDR3 is CASSLRSERSYEQYF. DNA of the CDR3: TGTGCCAGCAGCTTAAGGTCCGAAAGGTCCTACGAGCAGTACTTC.

The chain uses TRBV29-1 and TRBJ2-1; no clear D. Trimming removed 3 bases at V and 4 bases at J, with 10 bases between. Germline loops: CDR1 SQVTM, CDR2 ANQGSEA. The CDR3 length is 13 residues. The CDR3 nucleotides are TGCAGCGTTGACGAAAACGTATACAATGAGCAGTTCTTC. This codes for CSVDENVYNEQFF.

The V and J genes are TRBV27 and TRBJ1-1; no definite D call. Germline V gives CDR1 MNHEY, CDR2 SMNVEV (reference sequence). This CDR3 comprises 13 residues. V was cut by 1 base and J by 1 base, with 4 bases left in between. The CDR3 nucleotides are TGTGCCAGCAGTTTATGGGGGAACACTGAAGCTTTCTTT. This encodes CASSLWGNTEAFF.

This clone is medium-sized. The V and J genes are TRBV18 and TRBJ1-2, with D tentatively TRBD1 (5 bases). CDR1 is KGHSH and CDR2 is LQKENI in the germline V gene. This CDR3 spans 15 amino acids. With 0 bases removed from V and 7 bases from J, the gap between germline ends came to 15 bases. The CDR3 region is CASSPPGPDVGGYTF. CDR3 coding DNA: TGTGCCAGCTCACCACCGGGACCCGATGTAGGTGGCTACACCTTC. Variable domain in full (rest from reference TRBV18 and TRBJ1-2): NAGVMQNPRHLVRRRGQEARLRCSPMKGHSHVYWYRQLPEEGLKFMVYLQKENIIDESGMPKERFSAEFPKEGPSILRIQQVVRGDSAAYFCASSPPGPDVGGYTFGSGTRLTVV.

The chain couples TRBV20-1 to TRBJ2-3; possible D gene TRBD1, 5 bases. The CDR3 has 11 amino acids. In germline, CDR1 is DFQATT, CDR2 SNEGSKA (reference sequence). The V and J ends lost 7 bases and 11 bases respectively, with 16 bases between them. The DNA of the CDR3 is TGCAGTGTGGTAGGGCAGGACAAGCAGTATTTT. Its protein product is CSVVGQDKQYF.

Details on this clone: Since a much larger clone is just one base distant, this may be a read error. The sample carries other DNA sequences with the same CDR3. V and J are TRBV2 and TRBJ1-5; 8 bases map to TRBD1. The CDR3 is made up of 13 amino acids. Germline assignment: CDR1 SNHLY and CDR2 FYNNEI. CDR3 residues: CASQQGVGQPQHF. The CDR3 DNA reads TGTGCCAGCCAACAGGGGGTAGGTCAGCCTCAGCATTTT. Full variable domain (rest looked up from reference TRBV2 and TRBJ1-5): EPEVTQTPSHQVTQMGQEVILRCVPISNHLYFYWYRQILGQKVEFLVSFYNNEISEKSEIFDDQFSVERPDGSNFTLKIRSTKLEDSAMYFCASQQGVGQPQHFGDGTRLSIL.

V gene TRBV2 combines with J gene TRBJ2-5; no reliable D call. The CDR3 length is 11 residues. Looked up from germline, CDR1 is SNHLY and CDR2 is FYNNEI. V gave up 6 bases and J gave up 3 bases, with 5 bases separating them. In DNA form, the CDR3 reads TGTGCCAGCAGCTACGAAGAGACCCAGTACTTC. Translated, it gives CASSYEETQYF.

The chain employs TRBV5-1 and TRBJ1-4, with TRBD1 identical over 8 bases. The CDR3 runs to 15 residues. Unmatched junction bases numbered 8, after V lost 2 bases and J lost 8 bases. Germline V gene lookup returns CDR1 SGHRS and CDR2 YFSETQ. CDR3 protein: CASSFQGAAGEKLFF. The DNA of the CDR3 is TGCGCCAGCAGCTTTCAGGGGGCCGCCGGGGAAAAACTGTTTTTT.

The chain combines TRBV6-6 with TRBJ2-5, with TRBD1 as a possible D gene (6 bases). This CDR3 has 14 residues. Trimming left V 2 bases short and J 3 bases short, with 10 bases between. Germline V gene sequence: CDR1 MNHNY, CDR2 SVGAGI (reference sequence). Written as DNA, the CDR3 is TGTGCCAGCAGTTACAGGGCAGGGGAAGAGACCCAGTACTTC. As protein: CASSYRAGEETQYF.

This clone was detected only a few times. The chain employs TRBV29-1 and TRBJ2-5; TRBD2 agrees at 11 bases. The ends lost 6 bases at V and 4 bases at J; junction bases unmatched: 1. Germline CDR1 SQVTM, CDR2 ANQGSEA. CDR3 length equals 12 residues. CDR3 sequence reads: CSVLAGGETQYF. CDR3 bases: TGCAGCGTCCTAGCGGGAGGAGAGACCCAGTACTTC. The full variable domain, its missing parts supplied by reference TRBV29-1 and TRBJ2-5, is SAVISQKPSRDICQRGTSLTIQCQVDSQVTMMFWYRQQPGQSLTLIATANQGSEATYESGFVIDKFPISRPNLTFSTLTVSNMSPEDSSIYLCSVLAGGETQYFGPGTRLLVL.

In the case of this clone: The junction does not match germline at one end; this may be a read error. This chain uses TRBV4-1 with TRBJ2-3, with TRBD2 matching over 12 bases. CDR1 MGHRA and CDR2 YSYEKL come from the germline V gene. The CDR3 totals 19 residues. CDR3 bases: TGCGCCGGCAGCCAAGATGTCCTACTAGCGGGGGGCGGCACAGATACGCAGTATTTT. This gives the protein CAGSQDVLLAGGGTDTQYF.

V gene TRBV5-1 combines with J gene TRBJ2-5; a weak D match, TRBD1 (5 bases). V shed 4 bases and J shed 3 bases, with 10 bases lying between them. Germline V gene data show CDR1 as SGHRS and CDR2 as YFSETQ. The CDR3 is 13 amino acids. The CDR3 sequence: CASSPTREETQYF. For the CDR3, the DNA is TGCGCCAGCAGCCCGACCAGGGAAGAGACCCAGTACTTC.

The V gene is TRBV29-1, the J gene TRBJ1-1, with D possibly matching TRBD1 (6 bases). The V end was cut by 7 bases, the J end by 1 base, with 13 bases between. This CDR3 has 13 residues. Looked up from germline, CDR1 is SQVTM and CDR2 is ANQGSEA. The CDR3 loop reads CSGAQGTNTEAFF. In DNA, the CDR3 is TGCAGCGGGGCACAGGGTACGAACACTGAAGCTTTCTTT.